Presented here are 13 T cell receptor beta chains from one specimen sequenced in a study of blood T cell repertoires in COVID-19. Sequencing was performed with immunoSEQ multiplex PCR; in TCRdb, only in-frame clones are kept and a portion is missing. This table holds approximately 470,000 clones, about 85% found once. The specimen was PBMCs or T cells enriched from blood (not recorded which). These receptors were collected from a woman aged 18 to 35 who had recovered from COVID-19.

The rearrangement links TRBV7-9 to TRBJ2-5; possibly TRBD1 for D (7 bases). The CDR3 runs to 14 residues. Germline CDR1 is SEHNR and CDR2 is FQNEAQ (reference sequence). V was trimmed by 3 bases and J by 5 bases, leaving 13 bases between them. CDR3 loop: CASSLEGARETQYF. The CDR3 coding sequence is TGTGCCAGCAGCTTGGAGGGGGCGCGGGAGACCCAGTACTTC.

The V call is TRBV19, the J call TRBJ2-7; tentative D call: TRBD1 (6 bases). Germline CDR1 is LNHDA and CDR2 is SQIVND (reference sequence). The CDR3 has 15 amino acids. V lost 5 bases, J lost 3 bases, and 17 bases lay in between. The CDR3 nucleotides are TGTGCCAGTAGTGCCCCGAGGGACACCTTCTACGAGCAGTACTTC. It translates to CASSAPRDTFYEQYF.

The J gene is TRBJ2-1, the V gene TRBV27; 12 bases fit TRBD2. Germline CDR1 and CDR2: MNHEY and SMNVEV (reference sequence). V shed 4 bases, J shed 8 bases, and the junction held 6 bases outside the gene matches. This CDR3 contains 15 residues. The chain's CDR3 is CASSSLAGGAHEQFF. The CDR3 nucleotides are TGTGCCAGCAGTTCTCTAGCGGGGGGGGCACATGAGCAGTTCTTC.

The CDR3 reads CASGQSPDSYWYQETQYF. DNA for the CDR3: TGTGCCAGCGGACAAAGCCCGGACAGCTATTGGTACCAAGAGACCCAGTACTTC. The rearrangement uses TRBV25-1 and TRBJ2-5, with a tentative D call TRBD1 (6 bases). With 8 bases removed from V and 0 bases from J, the gap between germline ends came to 25 bases. CDR3 length: 18 residues. CDR1 and CDR2 from the germline V gene are MGHDK and SYGVNS.

J is TRBJ1-4 and V is TRBV10-3; no reliable D call. This CDR3 is 15 amino acids long. Germline CDR1 and CDR2: ENHRY and SYGVKD. V lost 0 bases to trimming and J lost 3 bases, with 8 bases between them. The CDR3 DNA reads as TGTGCCATCAGTGAGTCGGGAGAGGCTAATGAAAAACTGTTTTTT. Residues: CAISESGEANEKLFF.

This clone was observed once. The J gene is TRBJ2-1, the V gene TRBV5-1, with D unclear. CDR1 SGHRS and CDR2 YFSETQ come from the germline V gene. The CDR3 is 15 residues long. V gave up 4 bases and J gave up 0 bases, with 11 bases separating them. This chain's CDR3 is CASSPGGSSYNEQFF. CDR3 bases: TGCGCCAGCAGCCCCGGTGGTAGCTCCTACAATGAGCAGTTCTTC.

V and J are TRBV29-1 and TRBJ1-3, with TRBD1 matching 7 bases. The CDR3 is made up of 16 amino acids. Trimming took 7 bases from V and 0 from J; bases not matched to a gene: 12. Germline CDR1 reads SQVTM; CDR2 reads ANQGSEA. This CDR3 is CSGASSGQSSGNTIYF. The CDR3, as DNA: TGCAGCGGTGCTAGCTCGGGACAGAGCTCTGGAAACACCATATATTTT. Full variable domain (outside the CDR3, taken from reference TRBV29-1 and TRBJ1-3): SAVISQKPSRDICQRGTSLTIQCQVDSQVTMMFWYRQQPGQSLTLIATANQGSEATYESGFVIDKFPISRPNLTFSTLTVSNMSPEDSSIYLCSGASSGQSSGNTIYFGEGSWLTVV.

This clone has a handful of counts. The CDR3, as DNA: TGTGCCACCAGCAGAGATACGAGGCCTGAAGCTTTCTTT. Its translation: CATSRDTRPEAFF. The chain has TRBV15 and TRBJ1-1; D not resolved. Germline-derived CDR1 and CDR2 are LNHNV and YYDKDF (reference sequence). V was clipped by 0 bases and J by 6 bases, with 8 bases between them. The CDR3 sequence is 13 residues long.

The rearrangement links TRBV5-1 to TRBJ2-1, with TRBD1 matching over 7 bases. The CDR3 covers 15 residues. V was clipped by 6 bases and J by 2 bases; unmatched bases: 8. Germline V gene lookup returns CDR1 SGHRS and CDR2 YFSETQ. The CDR3 is CASKFGTAPYNEQFF. CDR3 nucleotide sequence: TGCGCCAGCAAATTTGGGACAGCTCCCTACAATGAGCAGTTCTTC. The variable domain in full, with the rest retrieved from reference TRBV5-1 and TRBJ2-1, is KAGVTQTPRYLIKTRGQQVTLSCSPISGHRSVSWYQQTPGQGLQFLFEYFSETQRNKGNFPGRFSGRQFSNSRSEMNVSTLELGDSALYLCASKFGTAPYNEQFFGPGTRLTVL.

This chain connects TRBV2 to TRBJ2-1; 7 positions match TRBD1. The CDR3 is made up of 14 amino acids. Germline CDR1 reads SNHLY; CDR2 reads FYNNEI. V trimming: 8 bases; J trimming: 11 bases; junction bases outside the gene matches: 15. The CDR3 DNA is TGTGCCAGCCACGCGCCAATCGGGGACAGTAAGCAGTTCTTC. This encodes CASHAPIGDSKQFF.

The table lists this clone with a few counts. The V call is TRBV24-1, the J call TRBJ1-2, with a tentative D call TRBD1 (5 bases). The CDR3 totals 13 residues. The ends were cut back, 10 bases at V and 7 bases at J, with 18 bases in the middle. CDR1 and CDR2 from the germline V gene are KGHDR and SFDVKD. The DNA of the CDR3 is TGTGCCACTCCCCGCGATGGGGCAAGTGGCTACACCTTC. It specifies CATPRDGASGYTF.

The rearrangement joins TRBV11-2 to TRBJ2-7, with D maybe TRBD2 (6 bases). The V end was cut by 0 bases, the J end by 2 bases, with 8 bases between. The CDR3 has 14 amino acids. CDR1 SGHAT and CDR2 FQNNGV come from the germline V gene. CDR3: CASSLDSGPYEQYF. CDR3 nucleotide sequence: TGTGCCAGCAGCTTAGATAGCGGCCCCTACGAGCAGTACTTC.

The chain is built from TRBV29-1 and TRBJ2-2; D is perhaps TRBD2 (6 bases). Germline CDR1 is SQVTM and CDR2 is ANQGSEA. The CDR3 extends over 13 amino acids. In DNA form, the CDR3 reads TGCACCTCCCTCGTCGGGGGCACCGGGGAGCTGTTTTTT. Residues: CTSLVGGTGELFF.